This TCR beta chain was identified in a study of blood T cell repertoires in COVID-19. V was clipped by 1 base and J by 3 bases, with 9 bases between them. The length of the CDR3 is 14 residues. CDR1 MGHRA and CDR2 YSYEKL come from the germline V gene. Original methodology: From reference gene primer amplification, estimates of nucleated cell counts were derived. Measured with immunoSEQ multiplex PCR; TCRdb has only the in-frame clones, and not every one. V, J and clone size derive from that table, while D and trimming were established from the DNA sequence. Of approximately 110,000 clones listed, about 85% are singletons.

The sequenced sample was peripheral blood. The sequence came from a human donor in a cohort sampled during active COVID-19. The gene calls are TRBV4-1 and TRBJ1-2; no reliable D call. CDR3 protein: CASSQGPFDYGYTF. The CDR3 bases are TGCGCCAGCAGCCAAGGGCCGTTCGACTATGGCTACACCTTC.